What follows describes a single TCR beta chain. The antigen remains undetermined. Stable hyperthyroidism denotes an absence of ophthalmopathy throughout 18 months of follow-up. Symptoms, serum thyroxine and TRAb, thyroid ultrasound, and orbital computed tomography formed the diagnostic basis. It was from roughly 10 ml of fresh peripheral blood that the PBMCs came. Amplifying from RNA transcripts, the study obtained TCR beta CDR3 regions. Following a first-round RT-PCR that used HTBI primers, a second-round multiplex PCR was carried out. One entry per CDR3 protein, called by TCRdb with MiXCR from the multiplex PCR reads. The profile shows about 400,000 distinct CDR3 sequences, around 20% of them singletons. This specimen belongs to a study of Graves' ophthalmopathy and Graves' hyperthyroidism. The CDR3 sequence is 13 residues long. V dropped 6 bases and J dropped 4; count of bases not matched to a gene: 5.

Study outcomes and limitations: Also, most clonotypes expanded in the thyroid above 0.001 frequency appeared in blood.

This receptor was obtained from a woman aged 18-29 years with stable Graves' hyperthyroidism. V is TRBV12-3 or TRBV12-4 and J is TRBJ1-2; 7 bases are shared with TRBD1. The sequencing sample was made of peripheral blood. The CDR3 sequence is CASRGGQFYGYTF. In DNA form, the CDR3 reads TGTGCCAGCAGGGGGGGACAGTTCTATGGCTACACCTTC.